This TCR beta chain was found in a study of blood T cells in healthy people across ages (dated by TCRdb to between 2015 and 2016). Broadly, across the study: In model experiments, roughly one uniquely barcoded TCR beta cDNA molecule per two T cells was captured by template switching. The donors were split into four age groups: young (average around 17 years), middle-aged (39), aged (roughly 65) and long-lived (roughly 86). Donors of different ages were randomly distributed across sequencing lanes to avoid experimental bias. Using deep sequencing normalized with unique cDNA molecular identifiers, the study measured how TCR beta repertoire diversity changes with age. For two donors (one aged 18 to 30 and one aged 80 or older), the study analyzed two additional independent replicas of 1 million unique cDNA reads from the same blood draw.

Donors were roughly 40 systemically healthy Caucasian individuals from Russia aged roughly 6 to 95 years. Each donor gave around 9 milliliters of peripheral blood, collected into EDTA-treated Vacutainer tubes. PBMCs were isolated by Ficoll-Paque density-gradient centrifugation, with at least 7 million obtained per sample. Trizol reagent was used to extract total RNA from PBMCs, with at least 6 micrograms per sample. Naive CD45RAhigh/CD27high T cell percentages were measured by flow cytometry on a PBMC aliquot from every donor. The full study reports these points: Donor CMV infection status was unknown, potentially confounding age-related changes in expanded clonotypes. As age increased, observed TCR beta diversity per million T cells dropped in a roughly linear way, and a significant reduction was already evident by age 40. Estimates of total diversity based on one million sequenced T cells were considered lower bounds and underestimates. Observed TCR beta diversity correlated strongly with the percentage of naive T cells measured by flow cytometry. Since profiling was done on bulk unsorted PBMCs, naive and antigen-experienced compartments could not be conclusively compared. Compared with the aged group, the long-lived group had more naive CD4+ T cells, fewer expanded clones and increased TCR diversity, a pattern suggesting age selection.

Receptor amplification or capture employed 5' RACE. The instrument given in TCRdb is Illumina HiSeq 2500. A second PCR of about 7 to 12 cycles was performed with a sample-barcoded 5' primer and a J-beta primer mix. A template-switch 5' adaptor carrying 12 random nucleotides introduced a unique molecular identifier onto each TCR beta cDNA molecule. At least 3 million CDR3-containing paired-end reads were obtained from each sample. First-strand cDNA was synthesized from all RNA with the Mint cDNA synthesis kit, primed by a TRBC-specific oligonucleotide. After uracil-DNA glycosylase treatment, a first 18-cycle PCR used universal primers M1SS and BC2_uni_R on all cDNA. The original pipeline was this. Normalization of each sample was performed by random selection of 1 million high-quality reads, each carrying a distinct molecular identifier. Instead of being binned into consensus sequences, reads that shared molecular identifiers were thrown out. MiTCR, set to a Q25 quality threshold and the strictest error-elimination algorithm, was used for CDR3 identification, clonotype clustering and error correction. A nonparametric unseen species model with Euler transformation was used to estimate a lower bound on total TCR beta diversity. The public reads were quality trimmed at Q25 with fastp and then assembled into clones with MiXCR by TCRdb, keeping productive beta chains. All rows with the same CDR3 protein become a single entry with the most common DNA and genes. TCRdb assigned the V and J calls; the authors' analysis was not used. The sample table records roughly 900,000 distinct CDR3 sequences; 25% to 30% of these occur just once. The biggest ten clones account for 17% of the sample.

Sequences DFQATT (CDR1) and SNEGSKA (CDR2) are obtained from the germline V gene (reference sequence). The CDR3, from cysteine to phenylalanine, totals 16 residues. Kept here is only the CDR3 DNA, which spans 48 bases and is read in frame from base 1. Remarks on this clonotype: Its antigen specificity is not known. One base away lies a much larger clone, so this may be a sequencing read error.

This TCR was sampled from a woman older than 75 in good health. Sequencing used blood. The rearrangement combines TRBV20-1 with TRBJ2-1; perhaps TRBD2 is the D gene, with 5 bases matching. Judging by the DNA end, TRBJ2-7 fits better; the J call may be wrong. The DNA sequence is TGCAGTGCTAGGTCGGCCACCGCCGAGGGATACAATGAGCAGTACTTC. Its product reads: CSARSATAEGYNEQYF.